Listed below are T cell receptor beta chains from one sample, sequenced in a study of T cells after yellow fever vaccination. TCRdb re-called the 5' RACE reads with MiXCR, one entry per CDR3 protein. The repertoire holds some 600,000 distinct CDR3 sequences, 17% seen once, with 15% to 20% in the top ten. This material consisted of PBMCs, taken less than 6 days after the first yellow fever vaccination. The origin of the receptors is a man in his late teens or twenties who received the YFV17D yellow fever vaccine. Both conserved end residues are part of each CDR3. The order of the fields is D gene, clone size, J gene, V gene, CDR3 DNA, CDR3 protein. The D gene is left open where the match is weak. A row's size may be missing; if present it is once, few, many or a size class.

D gene: .
clone size: few
J gene: TRBJ1-2
V gene: TRBV4-1
CDR3 DNA: TGCGCCAGCAGCCAAAAGGACATGAACTATGGCTACACCTTC
CDR3 protein: CASSQKDMNYGYTF

D gene: .
clone size: few
J gene: TRBJ2-5
V gene: TRBV3-1
CDR3 DNA: TGTGCCAGCCGTGACCTGGGGGGTGTAGAGACCCAGTACTTC
CDR3 protein: CASRDLGGVETQYF

D gene: .
clone size: few
J gene: TRBJ1-5
V gene: TRBV30
CDR3 DNA: TGTGCCGCCTCTGGGGGGGCCAATCAGCCCCAGCATTTT
CDR3 protein: CAASGGANQPQHF

D gene: .
clone size: .
J gene: TRBJ1-1
V gene: TRBV12-3/TRBV12-4
CDR3 DNA: TGTGCCAGCAGTCCCCAGGGTTTAGGGTTCCTGGTGAACACTGAAGCTTTCTTT
CDR3 protein: CASSPQGLGFLVNTEAFF

D gene: .
clone size: .
J gene: TRBJ2-7
V gene: TRBV6-1
CDR3 DNA: TGTGCCAGCACCCCCCCAGGCAGCCTCGCCTACGAGCAGTACTTC
CDR3 protein: CASTPPGSLAYEQYF

D gene: TRBD1
clone size: few
J gene: TRBJ2-1
V gene: TRBV24-1
CDR3 DNA: TGTGCCACCAGTACCGATCAGGGACAGGAGCAGTTCTTC
CDR3 protein: CATSTDQGQEQFF

D gene: TRBD2
clone size: .
J gene: TRBJ2-1
V gene: TRBV4-1
CDR3 DNA: TGCGCCAGCAGCCAAGATCCACTAGCGGGGGGGAATGAGCAGTTCTTC
CDR3 protein: CASSQDPLAGGNEQFF

D gene: TRBD1
clone size: .
J gene: TRBJ2-2
V gene: TRBV4-1
CDR3 DNA: TGCGCCAGCAGCCAAGCTAGGGGGGACAGGGGTTTAACCGGGGAGCTGTTTTTT
CDR3 protein: CASSQARGDRGLTGELFF

D gene: TRBD2
clone size: .
J gene: TRBJ2-5
V gene: TRBV9
CDR3 DNA: TGTGCCAGCAGCGTAGCTCCCACCGGCCTAGCGGGGCAAGAGACCCAGTACTTC
CDR3 protein: CASSVAPTGLAGQETQYF

D gene: TRBD1
clone size: .
J gene: TRBJ1-1
V gene: TRBV27
CDR3 DNA: TGTGCCAGCAGTTTCGGGGCAGGGGGCGGCACTGAAGCTTTCTTT
CDR3 protein: CASSFGAGGGTEAFF

D gene: .
clone size: .
J gene: TRBJ2-5
V gene: TRBV5-1
CDR3 DNA: TGCGCCAGCAACCACGCTACGGGGGACGACCAAGAGACCCAGTACTTC
CDR3 protein: CASNHATGDDQETQYF

D gene: .
clone size: .
J gene: TRBJ2-2
V gene: TRBV5-4
CDR3 DNA: TGTGCCAGCAGCTTGGAACTAGCATCCGGGGAGCTGTTTTTT
CDR3 protein: CASSLELASGELFF

D gene: TRBD2
clone size: many
J gene: TRBJ2-1
V gene: TRBV27
CDR3 DNA: TGTGCCAGCAGCGAGTTATCCGGGCGCGGGGGACATGAGCAGTTCTTC
CDR3 protein: CASSELSGRGGHEQFF

D gene: .
clone size: .
J gene: TRBJ2-3
V gene: TRBV13
CDR3 DNA: TGTGCCAGCAGCTTAGGCCGAGGAGGGGCCGCAGATACGCAGTATTTT
CDR3 protein: CASSLGRGGAADTQYF

D gene: .
clone size: few
J gene: TRBJ1-5
V gene: TRBV4-2
CDR3 DNA: TGTGCCAGCAGCCAAAATGAGTATAGCAATCAGCCCCAGCATTTT
CDR3 protein: CASSQNEYSNQPQHF